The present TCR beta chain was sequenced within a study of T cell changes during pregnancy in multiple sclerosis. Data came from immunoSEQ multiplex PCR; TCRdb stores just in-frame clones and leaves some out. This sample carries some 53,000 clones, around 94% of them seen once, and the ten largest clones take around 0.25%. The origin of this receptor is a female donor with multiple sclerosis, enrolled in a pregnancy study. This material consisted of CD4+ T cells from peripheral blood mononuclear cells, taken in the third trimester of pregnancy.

This chain's CDR3 is CASSSTDANYGYTF. The CDR3 DNA follows: TGTGCCAGCAGCTCGACAGATGCTAACTATGGCTACACCTTC. J is TRBJ1-2 and V is TRBV5-6; D is perhaps TRBD1 (5 bases). CDR3 size: 14 residues. CDR1 and CDR2 from the germline V gene are SGHDT and YYEEEE. Deletions cut 3 bases from V and 0 bases from J, with 9 bases between. The whole variable domain, filled in from reference TRBV5-6 and TRBJ1-2, reads DAGVTQSPTHLIKTRGQQVTLRCSPKSGHDTVSWYQQALGQGPQFIFQYYEEEERQRGNFPDRFSGHQFPNYSSELNVNALLLGDSALYLCASSSTDANYGYTFGSGTRLTVV.